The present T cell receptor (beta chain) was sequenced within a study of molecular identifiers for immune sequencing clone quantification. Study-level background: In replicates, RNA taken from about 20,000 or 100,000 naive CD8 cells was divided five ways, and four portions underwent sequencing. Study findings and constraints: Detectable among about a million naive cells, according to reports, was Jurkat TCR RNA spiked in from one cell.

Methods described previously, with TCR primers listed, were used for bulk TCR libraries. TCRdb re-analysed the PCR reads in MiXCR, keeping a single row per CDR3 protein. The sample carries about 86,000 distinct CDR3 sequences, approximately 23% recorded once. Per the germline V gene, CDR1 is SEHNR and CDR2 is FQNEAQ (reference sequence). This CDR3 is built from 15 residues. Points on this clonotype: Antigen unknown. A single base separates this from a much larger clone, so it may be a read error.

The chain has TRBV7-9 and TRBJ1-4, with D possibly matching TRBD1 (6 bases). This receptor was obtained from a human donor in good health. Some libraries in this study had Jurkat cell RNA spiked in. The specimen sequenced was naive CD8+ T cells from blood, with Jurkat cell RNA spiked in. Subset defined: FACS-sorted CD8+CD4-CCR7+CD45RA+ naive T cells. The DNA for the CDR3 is TGTGCCAGCAGCTCCCGGACAGTCCGGGAAGAAAAACTGCTTTTT. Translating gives CASSSRTVREEKLLF.